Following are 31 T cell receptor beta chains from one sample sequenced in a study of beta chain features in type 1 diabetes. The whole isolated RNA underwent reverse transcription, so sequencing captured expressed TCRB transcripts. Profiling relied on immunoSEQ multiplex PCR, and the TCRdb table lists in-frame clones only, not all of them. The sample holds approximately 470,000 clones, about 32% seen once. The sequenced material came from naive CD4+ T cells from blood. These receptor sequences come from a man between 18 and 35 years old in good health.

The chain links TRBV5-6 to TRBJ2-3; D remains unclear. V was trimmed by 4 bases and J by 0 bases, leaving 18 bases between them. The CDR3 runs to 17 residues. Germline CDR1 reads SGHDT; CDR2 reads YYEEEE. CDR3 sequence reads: CASSAPTGYSSTDTQYF. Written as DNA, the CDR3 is TGTGCCAGCAGCGCCCCGACGGGTTACTCTAGCACAGATACGCAGTATTTT.

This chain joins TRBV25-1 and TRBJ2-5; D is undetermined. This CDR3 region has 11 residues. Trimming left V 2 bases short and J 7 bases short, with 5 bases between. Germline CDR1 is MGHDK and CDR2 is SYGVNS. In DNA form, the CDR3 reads TGTGCCAGCAGTGAAGACGTGACCCAGTACTTC. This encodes CASSEDVTQYF. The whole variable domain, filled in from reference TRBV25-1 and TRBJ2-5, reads EADIYQTPRYLVIGTGKKITLECSQTMGHDKMYWYQQDPGMELHLIHYSYGVNSTEKGDLSSESTVSRIRTEHFPLTLESARPSHTSQYLCASSEDVTQYFGPGTRLLVL.

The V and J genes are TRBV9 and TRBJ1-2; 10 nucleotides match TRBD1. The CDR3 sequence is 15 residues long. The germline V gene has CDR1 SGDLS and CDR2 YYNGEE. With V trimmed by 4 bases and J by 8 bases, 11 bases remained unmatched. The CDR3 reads CASSTPGDRGGGYTF. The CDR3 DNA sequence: TGTGCCAGCAGCACCCCTGGGGACAGGGGAGGCGGCTACACCTTC.

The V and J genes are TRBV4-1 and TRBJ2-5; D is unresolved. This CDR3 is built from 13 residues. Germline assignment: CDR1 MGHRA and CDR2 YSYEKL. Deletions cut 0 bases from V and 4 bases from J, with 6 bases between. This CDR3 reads CASSQDLRETQYF. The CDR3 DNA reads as TGCGCCAGCAGCCAAGATTTAAGAGAGACCCAGTACTTC.

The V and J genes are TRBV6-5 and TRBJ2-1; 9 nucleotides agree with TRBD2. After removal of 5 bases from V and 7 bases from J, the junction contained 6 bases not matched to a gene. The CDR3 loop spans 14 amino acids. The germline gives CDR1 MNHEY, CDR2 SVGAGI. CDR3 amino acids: CASSRSGSRNEQFF. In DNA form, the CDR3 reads TGTGCCAGCAGTCGTAGCGGGAGTCGGAATGAGCAGTTCTTC.

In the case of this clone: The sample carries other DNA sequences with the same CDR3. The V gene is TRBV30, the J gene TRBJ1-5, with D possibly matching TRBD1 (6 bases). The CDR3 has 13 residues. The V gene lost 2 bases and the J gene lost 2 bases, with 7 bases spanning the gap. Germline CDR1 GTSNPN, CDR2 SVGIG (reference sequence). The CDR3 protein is CAWSNRGNQPQHF. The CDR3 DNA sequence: TGTGCCTGGAGTAACAGGGGCAATCAGCCCCAGCATTTT.

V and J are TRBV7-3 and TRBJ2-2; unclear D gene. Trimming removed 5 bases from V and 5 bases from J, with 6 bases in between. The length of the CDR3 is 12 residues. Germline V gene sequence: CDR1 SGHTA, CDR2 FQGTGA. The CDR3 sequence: CASSPATGELFF. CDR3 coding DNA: TGTGCCAGCAGCCCCGCAACCGGGGAGCTGTTTTTT.

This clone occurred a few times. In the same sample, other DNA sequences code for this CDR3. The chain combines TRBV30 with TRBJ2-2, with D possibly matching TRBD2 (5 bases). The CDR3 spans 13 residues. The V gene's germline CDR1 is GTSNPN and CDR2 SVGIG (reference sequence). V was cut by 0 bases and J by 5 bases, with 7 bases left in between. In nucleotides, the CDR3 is TGTGCCTGGAGTGTACGGGGTACCGGGGAGCTGTTTTTT. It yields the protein CAWSVRGTGELFF.

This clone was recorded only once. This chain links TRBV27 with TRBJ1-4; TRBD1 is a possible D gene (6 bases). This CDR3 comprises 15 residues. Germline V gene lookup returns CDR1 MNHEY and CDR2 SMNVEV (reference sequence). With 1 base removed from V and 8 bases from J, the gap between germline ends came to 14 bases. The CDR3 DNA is TGTGCCAGCAGTTTATACGAGGGGGTAGGCGAAAAACTGTTTTTT. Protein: CASSLYEGVGEKLFF.

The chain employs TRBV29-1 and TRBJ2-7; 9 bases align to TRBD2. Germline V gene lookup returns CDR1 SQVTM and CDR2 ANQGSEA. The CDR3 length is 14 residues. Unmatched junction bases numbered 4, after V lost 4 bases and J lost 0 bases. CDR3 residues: CSVGSGRLSYEQYF. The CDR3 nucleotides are TGCAGCGTTGGGAGCGGGAGGCTCTCCTACGAGCAGTACTTC.

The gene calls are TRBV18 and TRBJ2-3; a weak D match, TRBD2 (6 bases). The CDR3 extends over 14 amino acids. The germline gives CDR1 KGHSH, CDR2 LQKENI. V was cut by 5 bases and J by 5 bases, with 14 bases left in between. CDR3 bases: TGTGCCAGCTCAGCTACCGACGGGGGAGATACGCAGTATTTT. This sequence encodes CASSATDGGDTQYF. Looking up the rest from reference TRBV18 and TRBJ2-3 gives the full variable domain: NAGVMQNPRHLVRRRGQEARLRCSPMKGHSHVYWYRQLPEEGLKFMVYLQKENIIDESGMPKERFSAEFPKEGPSILRIQQVVRGDSAAYFCASSATDGGDTQYFGPGTRLTVL.

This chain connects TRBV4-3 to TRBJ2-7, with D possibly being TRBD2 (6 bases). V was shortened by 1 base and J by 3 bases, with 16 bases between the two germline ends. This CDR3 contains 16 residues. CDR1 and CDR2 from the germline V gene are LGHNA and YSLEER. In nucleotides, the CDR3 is TGCGCCAGCAGCCAAGTCGTGGGAGGTTTGGGCTACGAGCAGTACTTC. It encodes CASSQVVGGLGYEQYF.

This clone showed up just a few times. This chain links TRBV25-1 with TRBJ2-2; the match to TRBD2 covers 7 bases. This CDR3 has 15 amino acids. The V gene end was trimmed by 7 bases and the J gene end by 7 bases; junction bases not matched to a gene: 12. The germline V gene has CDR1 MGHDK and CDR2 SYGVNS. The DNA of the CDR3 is TGTGCCAGCACCGACTCGCGGGAGTTAAACGGGGAGCTGTTTTTT. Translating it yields CASTDSRELNGELFF.

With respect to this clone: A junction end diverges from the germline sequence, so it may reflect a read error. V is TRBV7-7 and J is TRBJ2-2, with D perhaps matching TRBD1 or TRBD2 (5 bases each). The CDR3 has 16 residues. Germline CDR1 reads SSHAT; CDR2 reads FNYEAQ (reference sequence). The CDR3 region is CASSPTLGKRGGELFF. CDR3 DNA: TGTGCTAGCAGCCCGACGTTGGGCAAGAGGGGTGGGGAGCTGTTTTTT.

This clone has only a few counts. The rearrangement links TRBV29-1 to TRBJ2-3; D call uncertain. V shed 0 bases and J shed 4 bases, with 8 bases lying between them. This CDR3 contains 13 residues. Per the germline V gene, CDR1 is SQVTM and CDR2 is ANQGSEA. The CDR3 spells CSVEDSGADTQYF. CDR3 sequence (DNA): TGCAGCGTTGAAGACTCTGGGGCAGATACGCAGTATTTT.

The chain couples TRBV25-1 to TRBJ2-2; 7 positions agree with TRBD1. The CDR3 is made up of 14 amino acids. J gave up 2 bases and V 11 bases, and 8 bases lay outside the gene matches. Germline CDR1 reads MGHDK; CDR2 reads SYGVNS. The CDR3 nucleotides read TGTGCCGTCGCCGGGACAGATAACACCGGGGAGCTGTTTTTT. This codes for CAVAGTDNTGELFF.

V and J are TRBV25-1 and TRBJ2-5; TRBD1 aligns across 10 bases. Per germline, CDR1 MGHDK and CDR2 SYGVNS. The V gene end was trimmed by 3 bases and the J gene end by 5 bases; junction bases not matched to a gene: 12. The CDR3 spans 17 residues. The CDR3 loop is CASSDDRGRIVPETQYF. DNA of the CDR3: TGTGCCAGCAGTGACGACAGGGGGCGAATTGTTCCCGAGACCCAGTACTTC.

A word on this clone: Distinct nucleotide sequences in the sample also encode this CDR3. CDR3 sequence reads: CSVGTGIYGYTF. The CDR3 DNA is TGCAGCGTTGGTACGGGAATCTATGGCTACACCTTC. The chain is built from TRBV29-1 and TRBJ1-2; D call uncertain. From germline, CDR1 is SQVTM and CDR2 ANQGSEA. The V and J ends lost 4 bases and 4 bases respectively, with 10 bases between them. The CDR3 spans 12 residues.

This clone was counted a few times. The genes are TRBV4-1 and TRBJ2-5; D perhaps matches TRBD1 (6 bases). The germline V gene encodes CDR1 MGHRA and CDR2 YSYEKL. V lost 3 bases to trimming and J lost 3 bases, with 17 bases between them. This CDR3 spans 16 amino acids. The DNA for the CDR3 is TGCGCCAGCAGCCAGGAGTCACAGGGTAAAAAAGAGACCCAGTACTTC. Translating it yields CASSQESQGKKETQYF.

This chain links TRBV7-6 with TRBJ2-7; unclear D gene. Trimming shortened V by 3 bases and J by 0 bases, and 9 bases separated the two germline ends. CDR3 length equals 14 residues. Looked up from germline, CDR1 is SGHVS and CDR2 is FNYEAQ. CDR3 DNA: TGTGCCAGCAGCTTGACCACGAGCTCCTACGAGCAGTACTTC. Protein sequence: CASSLTTSSYEQYF.

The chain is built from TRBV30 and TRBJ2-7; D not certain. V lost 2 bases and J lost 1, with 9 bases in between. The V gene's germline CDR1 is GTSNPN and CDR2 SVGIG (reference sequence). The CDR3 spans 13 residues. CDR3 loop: CAWSSGLSYEQYF. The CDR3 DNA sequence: TGTGCCTGGAGTTCGGGCCTTTCCTACGAGCAGTACTTC.

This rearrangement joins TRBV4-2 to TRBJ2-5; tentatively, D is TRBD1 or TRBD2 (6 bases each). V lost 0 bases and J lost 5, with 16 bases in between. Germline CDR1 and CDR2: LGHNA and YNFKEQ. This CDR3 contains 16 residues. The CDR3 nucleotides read TGTGCCAGCAGCCAAGATATGATCGGGGGCGGTGAGACCCAGTACTTC. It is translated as CASSQDMIGGGETQYF.

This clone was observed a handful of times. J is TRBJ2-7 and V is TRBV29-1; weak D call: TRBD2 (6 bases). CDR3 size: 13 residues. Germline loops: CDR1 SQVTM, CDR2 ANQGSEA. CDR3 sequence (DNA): TGCAGTGTAGGACCTAGCGAGTTCCACGAGCAGTACTTC. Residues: CSVGPSEFHEQYF.

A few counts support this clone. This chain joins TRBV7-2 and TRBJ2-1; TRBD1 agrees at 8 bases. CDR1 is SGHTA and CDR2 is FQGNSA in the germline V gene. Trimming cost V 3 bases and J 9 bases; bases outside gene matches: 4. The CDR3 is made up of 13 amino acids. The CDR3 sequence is CASSLDRAVEQFF. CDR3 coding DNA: TGTGCCAGCAGCTTGGACAGGGCGGTTGAGCAGTTCTTC. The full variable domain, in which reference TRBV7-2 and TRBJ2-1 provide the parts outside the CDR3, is GAGVSQSPSNKVTEKGKDVELRCDPISGHTALYWYRQSLGQGLEFLIYFQGNSAPDKSGLPSDRFSAERTGGSVSTLTIQRTQQEDSAVYLCASSLDRAVEQFFGPGTRLTVL.

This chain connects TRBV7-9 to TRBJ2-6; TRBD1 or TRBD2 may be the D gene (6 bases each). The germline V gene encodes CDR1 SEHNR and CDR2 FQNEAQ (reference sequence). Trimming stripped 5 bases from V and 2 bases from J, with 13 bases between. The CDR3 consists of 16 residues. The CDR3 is CASSQSGAPGANVLTF. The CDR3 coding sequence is TGTGCCAGCAGCCAATCGGGGGCGCCTGGGGCCAACGTCCTGACTTTC.

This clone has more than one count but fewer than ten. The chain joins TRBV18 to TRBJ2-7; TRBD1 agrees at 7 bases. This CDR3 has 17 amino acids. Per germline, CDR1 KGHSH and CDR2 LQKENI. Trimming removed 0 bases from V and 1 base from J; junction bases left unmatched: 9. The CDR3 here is CASSPPFGDSASYEQYF. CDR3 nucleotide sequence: TGTGCCAGCTCACCACCGTTCGGGGACAGTGCATCCTACGAGCAGTACTTC.

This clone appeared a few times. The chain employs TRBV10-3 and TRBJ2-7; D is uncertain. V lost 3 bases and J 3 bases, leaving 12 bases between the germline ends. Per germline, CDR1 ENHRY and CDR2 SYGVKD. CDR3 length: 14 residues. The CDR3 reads CAISEIKGSYEQYF. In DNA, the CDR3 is TGTGCCATCAGTGAAATCAAGGGAAGCTACGAGCAGTACTTC.

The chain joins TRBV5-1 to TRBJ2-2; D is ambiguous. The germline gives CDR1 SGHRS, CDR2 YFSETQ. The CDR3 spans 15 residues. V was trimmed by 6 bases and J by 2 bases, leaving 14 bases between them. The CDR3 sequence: CASKDRAGNTGELFF. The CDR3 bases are TGCGCCAGCAAGGATCGGGCCGGAAACACCGGGGAGCTGTTTTTT.

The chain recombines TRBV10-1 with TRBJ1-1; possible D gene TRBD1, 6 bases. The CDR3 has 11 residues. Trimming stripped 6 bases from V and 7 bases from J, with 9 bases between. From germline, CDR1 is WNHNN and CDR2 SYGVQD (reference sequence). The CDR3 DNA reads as TGCGCCAGCAGATCGGACAGTGAAGCTTTCTTT. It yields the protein CASRSDSEAFF.

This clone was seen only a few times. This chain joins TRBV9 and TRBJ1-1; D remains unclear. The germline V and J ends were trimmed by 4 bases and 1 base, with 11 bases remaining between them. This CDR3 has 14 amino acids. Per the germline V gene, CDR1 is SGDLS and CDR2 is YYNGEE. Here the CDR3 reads CASSPPGGNTEAFF. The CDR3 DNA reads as TGTGCCAGCAGCCCCCCGGGAGGGAACACTGAAGCTTTCTTT.

The CDR3 spells CASSERGSSTDTQYF. The CDR3 nucleotides read TGTGCCAGCAGTGAAAGGGGGTCTAGCACAGATACGCAGTATTTT. The rearrangement links TRBV2 to TRBJ2-3; D is possibly TRBD1 (6 bases). The germline CDR1 and CDR2 sequences are SNHLY and FYNNEI. V was pared by 2 bases and J by 0 bases, with 9 bases between. There are 15 residues in the CDR3.